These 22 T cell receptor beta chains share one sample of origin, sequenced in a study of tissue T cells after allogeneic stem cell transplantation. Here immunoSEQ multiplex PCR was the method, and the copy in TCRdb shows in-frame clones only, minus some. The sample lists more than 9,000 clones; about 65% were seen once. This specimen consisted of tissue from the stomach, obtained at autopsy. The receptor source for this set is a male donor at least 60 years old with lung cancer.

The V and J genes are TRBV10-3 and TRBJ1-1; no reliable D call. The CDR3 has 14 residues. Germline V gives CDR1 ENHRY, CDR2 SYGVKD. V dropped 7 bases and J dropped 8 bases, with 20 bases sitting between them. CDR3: CAIKEEEGWREAFF. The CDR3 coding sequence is TGTGCCATCAAGGAAGAGGAAGGGTGGCGCGAAGCTTTCTTT.

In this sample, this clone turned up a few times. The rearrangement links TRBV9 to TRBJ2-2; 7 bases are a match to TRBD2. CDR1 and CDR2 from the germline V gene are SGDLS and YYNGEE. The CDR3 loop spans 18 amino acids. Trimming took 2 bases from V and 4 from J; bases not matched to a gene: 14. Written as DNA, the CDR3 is TGTGCCAGCAGCGTGGAGTGGGGATCGTCGGGGGGCACCGGGGAGCTGTTTTTT. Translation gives CASSVEWGSSGGTGELFF.

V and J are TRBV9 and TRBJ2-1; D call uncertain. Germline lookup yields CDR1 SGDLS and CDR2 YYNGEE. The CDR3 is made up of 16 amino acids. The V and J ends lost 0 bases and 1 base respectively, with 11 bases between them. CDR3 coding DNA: TGTGCCAGCAGCGTAGTAGTGAGCCTGTCCTACAATGAGCAGTTCTTC. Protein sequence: CASSVVVSLSYNEQFF.

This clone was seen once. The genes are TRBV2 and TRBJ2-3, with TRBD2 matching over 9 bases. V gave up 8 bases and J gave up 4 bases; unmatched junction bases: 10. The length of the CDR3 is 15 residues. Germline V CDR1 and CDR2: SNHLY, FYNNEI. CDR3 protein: CASGRLAGRADTQYF. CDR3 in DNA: TGTGCCAGCGGCAGGCTAGCGGGGAGGGCAGATACGCAGTATTTT. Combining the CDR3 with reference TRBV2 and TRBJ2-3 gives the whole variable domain EPEVTQTPSHQVTQMGQEVILRCVPISNHLYFYWYRQILGQKVEFLVSFYNNEISEKSEIFDDQFSVERPDGSNFTLKIRSTKLEDSAMYFCASGRLAGRADTQYFGPGTRLTVL.

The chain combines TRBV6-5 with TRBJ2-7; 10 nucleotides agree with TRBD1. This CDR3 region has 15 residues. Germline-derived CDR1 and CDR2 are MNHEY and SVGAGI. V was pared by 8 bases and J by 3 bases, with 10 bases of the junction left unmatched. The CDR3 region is CASSLPGQGRYEQYF. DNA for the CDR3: TGTGCCAGCTCCTTGCCGGGACAGGGGCGCTACGAGCAGTACTTC.

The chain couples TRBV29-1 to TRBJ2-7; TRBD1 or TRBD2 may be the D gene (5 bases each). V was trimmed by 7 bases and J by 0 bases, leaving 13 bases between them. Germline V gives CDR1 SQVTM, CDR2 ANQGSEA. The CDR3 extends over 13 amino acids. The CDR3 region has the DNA TGCAGCGCTGAGGTGGGGACCTCCTACGAGCAGTACTTC. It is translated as CSAEVGTSYEQYF.

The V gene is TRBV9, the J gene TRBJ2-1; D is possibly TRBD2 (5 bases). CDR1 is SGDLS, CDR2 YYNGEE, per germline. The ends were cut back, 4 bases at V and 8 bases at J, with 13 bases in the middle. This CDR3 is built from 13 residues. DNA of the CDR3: TGTGCCAGCAGCCTTCATCGGGGTGATGAGCAGTTCTTC. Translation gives CASSLHRGDEQFF.

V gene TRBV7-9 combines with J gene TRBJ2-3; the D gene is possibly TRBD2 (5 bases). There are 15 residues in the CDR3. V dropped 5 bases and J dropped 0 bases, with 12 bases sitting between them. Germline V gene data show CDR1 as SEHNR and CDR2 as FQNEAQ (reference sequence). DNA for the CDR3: TGTGCCAGCAGCCCACCCGGGGTAAGCACAGATACGCAGTATTTT. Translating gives CASSPPGVSTDTQYF.

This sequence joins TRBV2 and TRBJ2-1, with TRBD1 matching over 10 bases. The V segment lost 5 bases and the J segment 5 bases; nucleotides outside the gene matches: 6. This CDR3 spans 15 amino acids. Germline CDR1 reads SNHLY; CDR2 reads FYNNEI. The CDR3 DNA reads TGTGCCAGCAGTAACGACAGGGGGCCACACAATGAGCAGTTCTTC. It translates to CASSNDRGPHNEQFF.

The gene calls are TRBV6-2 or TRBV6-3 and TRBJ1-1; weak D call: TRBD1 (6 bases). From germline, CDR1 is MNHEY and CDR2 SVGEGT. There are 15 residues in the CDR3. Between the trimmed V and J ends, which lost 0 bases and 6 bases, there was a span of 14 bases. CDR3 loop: CASSYSRGGASEAFF. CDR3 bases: TGTGCCAGCAGTTACTCGAGAGGGGGGGCGTCTGAAGCTTTCTTT.

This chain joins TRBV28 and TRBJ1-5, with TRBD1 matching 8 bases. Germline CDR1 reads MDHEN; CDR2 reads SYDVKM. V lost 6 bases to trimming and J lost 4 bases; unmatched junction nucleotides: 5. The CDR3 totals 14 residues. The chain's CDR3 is CASSSTGENQPQHF. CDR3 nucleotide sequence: TGTGCCAGCAGCTCGACAGGGGAGAATCAGCCCCAGCATTTT.

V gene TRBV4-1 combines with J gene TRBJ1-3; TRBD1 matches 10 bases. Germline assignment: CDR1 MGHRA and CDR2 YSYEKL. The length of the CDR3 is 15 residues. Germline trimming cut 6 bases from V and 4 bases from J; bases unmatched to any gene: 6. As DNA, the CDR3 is TGCGCCAGCAGGTCCGACAGGGGGCCAGGAAACACCATATATTTT. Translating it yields CASRSDRGPGNTIYF.

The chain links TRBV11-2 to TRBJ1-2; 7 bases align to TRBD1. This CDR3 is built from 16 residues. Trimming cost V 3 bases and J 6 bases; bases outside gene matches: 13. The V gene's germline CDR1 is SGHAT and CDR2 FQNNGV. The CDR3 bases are TGTGCCAGCAGCTTGGTAGGAACAGGGGCGGATCATGGCTACACCTTC. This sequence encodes CASSLVGTGADHGYTF.

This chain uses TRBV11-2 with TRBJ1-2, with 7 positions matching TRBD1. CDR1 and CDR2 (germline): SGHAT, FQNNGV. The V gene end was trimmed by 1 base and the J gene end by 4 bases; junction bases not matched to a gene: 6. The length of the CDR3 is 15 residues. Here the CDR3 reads CASSLGTGLRYGYTF. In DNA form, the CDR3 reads TGTGCCAGCAGCTTAGGGACAGGACTACGCTATGGCTACACCTTC.

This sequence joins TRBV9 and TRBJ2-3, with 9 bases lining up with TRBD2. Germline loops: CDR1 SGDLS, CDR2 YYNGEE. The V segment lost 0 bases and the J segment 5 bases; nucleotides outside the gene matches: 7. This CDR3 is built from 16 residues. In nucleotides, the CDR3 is TGTGCCAGCAGCGTAGGTGGCGGGAGGGCCGTAGATACGCAGTATTTT. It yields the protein CASSVGGGRAVDTQYF. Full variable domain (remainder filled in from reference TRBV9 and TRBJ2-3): DSGVTQTPKHLITATGQRVTLRCSPRSGDLSVYWYQQSLDQGLQFLIQYYNGEERAKGNILERFSAQQFPDLHSELNLSSLELGDSALYFCASSVGGGRAVDTQYFGPGTRLTVL.

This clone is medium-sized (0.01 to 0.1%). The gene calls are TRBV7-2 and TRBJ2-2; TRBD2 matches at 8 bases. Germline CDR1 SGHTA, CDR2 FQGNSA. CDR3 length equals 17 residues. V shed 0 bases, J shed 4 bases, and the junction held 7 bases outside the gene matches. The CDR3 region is CASSLAPGLVFTGELFF. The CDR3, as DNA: TGTGCCAGCAGCTTAGCGCCGGGACTAGTGTTCACCGGGGAGCTGTTTTTT.

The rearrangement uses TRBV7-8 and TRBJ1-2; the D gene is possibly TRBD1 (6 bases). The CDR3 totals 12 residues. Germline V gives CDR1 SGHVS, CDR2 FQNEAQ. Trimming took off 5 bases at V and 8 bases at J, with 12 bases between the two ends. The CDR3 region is CASSPGGHGYTF. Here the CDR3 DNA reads TGTGCCAGCAGCCCCGGGGGGCACGGCTACACCTTC.

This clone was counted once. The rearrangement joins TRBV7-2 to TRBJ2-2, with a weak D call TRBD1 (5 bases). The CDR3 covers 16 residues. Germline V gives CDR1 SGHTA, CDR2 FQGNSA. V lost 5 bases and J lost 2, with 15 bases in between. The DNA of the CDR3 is TGTGCCAGCAGCCCCATACCAGGGCTTAACACCGGGGAGCTGTTTTTT. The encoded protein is CASSPIPGLNTGELFF.

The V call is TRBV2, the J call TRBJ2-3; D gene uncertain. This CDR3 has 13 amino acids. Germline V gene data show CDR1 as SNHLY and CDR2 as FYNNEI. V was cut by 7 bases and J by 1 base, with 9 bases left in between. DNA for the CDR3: TGTGCCAGCATTTTGCTAGGCACAGATACGCAGTATTTT. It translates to CASILLGTDTQYF.

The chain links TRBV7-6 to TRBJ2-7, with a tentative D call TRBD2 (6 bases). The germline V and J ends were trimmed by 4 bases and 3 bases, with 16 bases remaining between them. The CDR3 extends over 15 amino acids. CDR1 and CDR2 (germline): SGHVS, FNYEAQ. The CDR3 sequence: CASSSGSGGLYEQYF. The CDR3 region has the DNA TGTGCCAGCAGCTCGGGTAGCGGAGGCCTCTACGAGCAGTACTTC. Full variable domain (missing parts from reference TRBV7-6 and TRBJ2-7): GAGVSQSPRYKVTKRGQDVALRCDPISGHVSLYWYRQALGQGPEFLTYFNYEAQQDKSGLPNDRFSAERPEGSISTLTIQRTEQRDSAMYRCASSSGSGGLYEQYFGPGTRLTVT.

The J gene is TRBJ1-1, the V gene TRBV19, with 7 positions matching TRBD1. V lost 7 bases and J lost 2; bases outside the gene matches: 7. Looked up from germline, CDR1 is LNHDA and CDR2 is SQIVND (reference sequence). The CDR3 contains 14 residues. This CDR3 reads CASTHRGGNTEAFF. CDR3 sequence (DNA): TGTGCCAGTACCCACAGGGGAGGAAACACTGAAGCTTTCTTT.

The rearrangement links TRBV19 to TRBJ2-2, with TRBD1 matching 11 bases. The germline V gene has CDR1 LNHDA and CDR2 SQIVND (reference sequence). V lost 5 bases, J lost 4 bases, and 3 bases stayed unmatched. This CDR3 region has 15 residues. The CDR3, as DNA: TGTGCCAGTAGTGTGGGACAGGGGGTCACCGGGGAGCTGTTTTTT. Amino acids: CASSVGQGVTGELFF.